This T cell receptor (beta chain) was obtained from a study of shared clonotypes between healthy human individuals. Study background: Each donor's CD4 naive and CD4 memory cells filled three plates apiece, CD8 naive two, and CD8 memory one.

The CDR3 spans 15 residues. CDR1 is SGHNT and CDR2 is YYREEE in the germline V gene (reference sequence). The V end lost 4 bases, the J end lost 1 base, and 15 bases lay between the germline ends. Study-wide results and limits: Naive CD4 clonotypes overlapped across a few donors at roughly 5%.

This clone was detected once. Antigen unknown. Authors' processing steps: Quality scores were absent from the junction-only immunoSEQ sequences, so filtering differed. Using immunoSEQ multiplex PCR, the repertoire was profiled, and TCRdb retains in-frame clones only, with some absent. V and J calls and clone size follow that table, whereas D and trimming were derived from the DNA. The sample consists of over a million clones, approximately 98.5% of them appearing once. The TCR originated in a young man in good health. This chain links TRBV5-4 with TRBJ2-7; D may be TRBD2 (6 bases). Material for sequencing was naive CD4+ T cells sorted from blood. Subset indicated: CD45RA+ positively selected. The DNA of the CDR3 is TGTGCCAGCAGCCCAGCCGGGACTCAATCCTACGAGCAGTACTTC. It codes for CASSPAGTQSYEQYF.